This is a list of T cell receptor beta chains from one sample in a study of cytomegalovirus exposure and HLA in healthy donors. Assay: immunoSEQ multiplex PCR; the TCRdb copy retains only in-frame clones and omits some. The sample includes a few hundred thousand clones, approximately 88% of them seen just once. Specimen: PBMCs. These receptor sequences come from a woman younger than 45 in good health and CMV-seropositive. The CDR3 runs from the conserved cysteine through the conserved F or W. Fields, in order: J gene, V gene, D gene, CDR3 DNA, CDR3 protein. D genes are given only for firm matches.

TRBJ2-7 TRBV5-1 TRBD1 TGCGCCAGCAGCTGGGCCCGGACAGGGGTCTACGAGCAGTACTTC CASSWARTGVYEQYF
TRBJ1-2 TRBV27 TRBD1 TGTGCCAGCCGGCCCGTCGACAGGGTCTATGGCTACACCTTC CASRPVDRVYGYTF
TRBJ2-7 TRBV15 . TGTGCCACCAGCAGAGACAGGCCCTACGAGCAGTACTTC CATSRDRPYEQYF
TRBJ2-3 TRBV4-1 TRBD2 TGCGCCAGCAGCCAACTTAGCGGGAGGGCCCCAGATACGCAGTATTTT CASSQLSGRAPDTQYF
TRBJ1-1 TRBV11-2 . TGTGCCAGCAGCTTAATTTTGGGCGAAGTCACTGAAGCTTTCTTT CASSLILGEVTEAFF
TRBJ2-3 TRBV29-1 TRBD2 TGCAGCGTTGAAGGTACTAGCGGGAGGCGAGATACGCAGTATTTT CSVEGTSGRRDTQYF
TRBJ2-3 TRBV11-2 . TGTGCCAGCAGCTCCTACATCTCCTTAAGGGCTGATACGCAGTATTTT CASSSYISLRADTQYF
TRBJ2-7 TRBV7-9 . TGTGCCAGCAGCTATACAGACTACGAGCAGTACTTC CASSYTDYEQYF
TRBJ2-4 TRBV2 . TGTGCCAGCAGAGGCGTGATAAAAAACATTCAGTACTTC CASRGVIKNIQYF
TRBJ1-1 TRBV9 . TGTGCCAGCAGCGTAGGTTCTGGGGCGCTGAACACTGAAGCTTTCTTT CASSVGSGALNTEAFF
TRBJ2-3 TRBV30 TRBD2 TGTGCCCGGGGACTAGCGGGAGGGACAGACACAGATACGCAGTATTTT CARGLAGGTDTDTQYF
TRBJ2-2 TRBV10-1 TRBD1 TGCGCCAGCAGAGCCGGGACAGCGAACACCGGGGAGCTGTTTTTT CASRAGTANTGELFF
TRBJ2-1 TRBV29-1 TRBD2 TGCAGCGCCGCGACTAGCGGGAGCTCCTACAATGAGCAGTTCTTC CSAATSGSSYNEQFF
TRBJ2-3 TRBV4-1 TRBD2 TGCGCCAGCAGCCAAGGTCTAGCGGCTCCAGATACGCAGTATTTT CASSQGLAAPDTQYF
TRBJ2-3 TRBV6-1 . TGTGCCAGCAGGGACCTAGGAAATACGCAGTATTTT CASRDLGNTQYF
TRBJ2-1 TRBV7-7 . TGTGCTAGCAGCTTGGGGAGCTCCTACAATGAGCAGTTCTTC CASSLGSSYNEQFF
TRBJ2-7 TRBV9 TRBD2 TGTGCCAGCAGCGCTCGACTAGCGGCAAACTCCTACGAGCAGTACTTC CASSARLAANSYEQYF
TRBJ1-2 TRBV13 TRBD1 TGTGCCAGCAGCCATTTAGGGGCCAGTACAGGGGACTATGGCTACACCTTC CASSHLGASTGDYGYTF
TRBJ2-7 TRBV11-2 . TGTGCCAGCAGCTTAGGACAGTTTGCCTACGAGCAGTACTTC CASSLGQFAYEQYF
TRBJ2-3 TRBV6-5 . TGTGCCAGCAGGGCAGGGAGCACAGATACGCAGTATTTT CASRAGSTDTQYF
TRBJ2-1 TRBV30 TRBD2 TGTGCCTGGAGAGTAGCGGGAGTCCGTGAGCAGTTCTTC CAWRVAGVREQFF
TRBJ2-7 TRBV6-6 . TGTGCCAGCAGACGACAGCAGAGCTCCTACGAGCAGTACTTC CASRRQQSSYEQYF